This T cell receptor beta chain comes out of a study of sequential checkpoint blockade in melanoma. Background on the study: DNA from 90 to 100 pretreatment tumor samples underwent TCRβ immunosequencing. Around 21 patients had tumor biopsies before treatment and at week 13.

As for treatment: randomized to nivolumab then ipilimumab (arm A) or the reverse (arm B). Sequenced by immunoSEQ multiplex PCR; TCRdb stores in-frame clones only, minus some. Of 1,500 to 2,000 clones in the sample, around 20% were seen once. CDR3 length: 13 amino acids. Trimming took 5 bases from V and 11 from J, leaving 13 bases between them. Germline CDR1 is MNHGY and CDR2 is SAAAGT. The sequence was obtained from a human donor with melanoma. The V gene is TRBV6-8, the J gene TRBJ1-6; D gene ambiguous. The starting material was tumor tissue (inferred from file names), obtained from a patient given nivolumab and ipilimumab in sequence. In DNA, the CDR3 is TGTGCCAGCAGTGATCCCGGAATGGCACCCCTCCACTTT. Translation gives CASSDPGMAPLHF.